This note documents a single TCR beta chain sequence. Blood CD8+ and CD4+ T cells underwent high-throughput TCR beta sequencing. This entry belongs to a study of CD8 T cells in Susac syndrome. As for the study in general: There were Susac syndrome patients who were therapy-naive at blood draw, others on corticosteroids, and others on intravenous immunoglobulin alone.

RNA, at about 0.45 to 1 ug, was reverse transcribed with random hexamers. Amplification of TCR beta CDR3 used immunoSEQ multiplex PCR across 54 Vbeta and 13 Jbeta. A single record per CDR3 protein comes from TCRdb applying MiXCR to the immunoSEQ multiplex PCR reads. Of about 170,000 distinct CDR3 sequences listed, 95% to 97% are singletons. The germline V and J ends were trimmed by 6 bases and 3 bases, with 15 bases remaining between them. The CDR3 runs to 14 residues. Per the germline V gene, CDR1 is ENHRY and CDR2 is SYGVKD. This receptor was obtained from a human donor with Susac syndrome. The rearrangement links TRBV10-3 to TRBJ2-7; maybe TRBD1 (5 bases). The sequenced sample was CD4+ T cells from PBMCs. CDR3 in amino acids: CAIRPGLGDYEQYF. The CDR3 DNA reads TGTGCCATCAGGCCGGGCCTAGGGGACTACGAGCAGTACTTC.